This TCR beta chain was sequenced during a study of blood T cell repertoires in COVID-19. About the study: In each case, the material was cDNA or gDNA derived from T cells, B-cell-depleted T cells, or PBMCs.

This clone was detected once. An end of the junction does not agree with germline; a read error may underlie this. The protocol was immunoSEQ multiplex PCR, while the TCRdb copy is restricted to in-frame clones and leaves out a portion. Of 150,000 to 200,000 clones in the sample, 60% to 85% were seen once. The specimen was peripheral blood. This clonotype was obtained from a man aged 55 to 70 with acute or convalescent COVID-19.

The CDR3 sequence: CASSQDSSEQYF. The CDR3 DNA reads TGTGCCAGTAGTCAGGACTCCTCCGAGCAGTACTTC. The chain couples TRBV19 to TRBJ2-7; maybe TRBD2 (5 bases). The CDR3 spans 12 residues. Germline CDR1 LNHDA, CDR2 SQIVND (reference sequence).